This T cell receptor beta chain was obtained from a study of T cells in Graves' hyperthyroidism and ophthalmopathy (dated by TCRdb to about 2019). About the study as a whole: Peripheral blood was sampled at the time of initial diagnosis, prior to any treatment. After blood sampling, hyperthyroidism patients were treated with methimazole at a starting dose of 30 mg daily, and ophthalmopathy patients were treated with high-dose intravenous methylprednisolone. For training and testing, the 100 or so patients in the discovery cohort were randomly divided in a 7:3 ratio. The paper describes TCR Vbeta CDR3 sequencing of more than 120 peripheral blood samples, made up of roughly 40 ophthalmopathy patients, 70 to 75 hyperthyroidism patients and 17 progressor patients. A discovery cohort of fewer than 110 patients, about 43 with Graves' ophthalmopathy and approximately 60 with stable Graves' hyperthyroidism, was used to find distinguishing TCR V-J signatures. Thyroid tissue and blood T-cell repertoires from six Graves' hyperthyroidism patients were also compared in the study. Prospective prediction of ophthalmopathy was tested in an independent validation cohort of approximately 19 hyperthyroidism patients and some 17 patients who later progressed to ophthalmopathy. Summary of the overall study and its limitations: Sample size was not statistically predetermined, and blinding of investigators to group allocation was not performed. During validation, the model predicted progression to ophthalmopathy a median of about 5.9 months ahead of onset, with roughly 65% sensitivity and 72.22% specificity. A model built on a 13 V-J signature distinguished ophthalmopathy from stable hyperthyroidism, reaching approximately 89% sensitivity and around 82% specificity in cross-validation and 80%/75% in testing. Most expanded thyroid clonotypes (frequency above 0.001) were also detected in blood, suggesting blood repertoires may reflect thyroid immune responses.

TCR beta CDR3 regions were amplified from RNA transcripts. The first round of RT-PCR for the TCR CDR3 was performed with the HTBI primer set and the Qiagen OneStep RT-PCR kit. Libraries were constructed in a second round of multiplex PCR, after which size selection and purification were carried out. Paired-end sequencing of the libraries was performed with 100 bp reads on an Illumina HiSeq2000. From the authors' description of their analysis: SOAPnuke was used to process the raw data, with reads discarded if the reads contained adapters or uncalled bases, had a mean Phred below 15, or lacked an exact constant-primer or identifier match. High-quality paired reads were merged with COPE v1.2.5, and unique nucleotide sequences were defined as clonotypes. MiTCR v1.1 was used to align the clonotypes against IMGT TRBV, TRBD and TRBJ reference segments. The analysis was restricted to V-J combinations with a frequency above 0.0001, which together covered around 99% of the repertoires. The TCS score was defined as the ratio of F50 (clonal expansion) to E x V (chaos), calculated using BLOSUM62-based TCRdist between CDR3 peptides within each V-J. Welch's t-statistics and random forest reduced 514 V-J features to 10 to 15, which were used in a naive Bayes classifier (R e1071). TCRdb reworked the public reads: Q25 trimming with fastp, MiXCR clone assembly, productive beta chains retained. Each CDR3 protein appears once, grouped with its most common genes and DNA. The V and J calls, along with clone size, are taken from TCRdb and not from the paper's own processing. Present in this sample are around 600,000 distinct CDR3 sequences, approximately 15% of which were seen just once. Of the sample, around an eighth falls within the top ten clones.

In the ophthalmopathy patients, disease was moderately to severely active, with a Clinical Activity Score of 3 or more, a NOSPECS grade of 4 or more, and a duration of less than 3 months. The study excluded patients with uncontrolled infections, other autoimmune diseases, pregnancy or lactation. Diagnoses were based on clinical symptoms, serum thyroxine and TRAb, thyroid ultrasound and orbital computed tomography. PBMCs were separated from approximately 9.9 ml of fresh peripheral blood using Ficoll-Paque density gradient centrifugation. Total RNA was extracted with Trizol reagent, and quality was checked on an Agilent 2100 Bioanalyzer. V loses 4 bases, J loses 5 bases, and the germline ends lie 17 bases apart. From the cysteine up to the phenylalanine, the CDR3 has a length of 15 residues. Just the 45-base CDR3 DNA is kept, in frame starting at base 1. In this sample, this clonotype turned up many times. It has no known antigen specificity. Base qualities are missing; no much larger clone stands one base away.

Rearrangement joined TRBV12-3 or TRBV12-4 to TRBJ1-1, with the D gene not clear enough to name. The receptor was derived from a woman in her forties or fifties with Graves' ophthalmopathy. Sample: blood. The nucleotides are TGTGCCAGCAGTTCGGGTTTCGGGAGTAGGACTGAAGCTTTCTTT. This yields the protein CASSSGFGSRTEAFF.